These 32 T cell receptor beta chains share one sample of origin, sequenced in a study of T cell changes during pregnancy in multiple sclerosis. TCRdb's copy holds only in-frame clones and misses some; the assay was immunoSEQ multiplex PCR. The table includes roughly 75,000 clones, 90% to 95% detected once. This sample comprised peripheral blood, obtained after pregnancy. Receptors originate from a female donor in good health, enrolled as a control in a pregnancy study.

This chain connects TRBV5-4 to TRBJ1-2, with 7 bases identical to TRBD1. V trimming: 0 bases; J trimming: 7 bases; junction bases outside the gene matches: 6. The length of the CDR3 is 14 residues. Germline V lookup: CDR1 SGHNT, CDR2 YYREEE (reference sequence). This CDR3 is CASSLVDRSGGYTF. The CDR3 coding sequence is TGTGCCAGCAGCTTGGTGGACAGGTCTGGTGGCTACACCTTC.

The CDR3 here is CASRSRGREYGYTF. The CDR3 nucleotides read TGTGCCAGCAGATCCAGGGGGCGGGAGTATGGCTACACCTTC. V gene TRBV7-2 combines with J gene TRBJ1-2, with 8 bases aligning to TRBD1. Germline CDR1 SGHTA, CDR2 FQGNSA. With V trimmed by 6 bases and J by 5 bases, 8 bases remained unmatched. This CDR3 comprises 14 residues.

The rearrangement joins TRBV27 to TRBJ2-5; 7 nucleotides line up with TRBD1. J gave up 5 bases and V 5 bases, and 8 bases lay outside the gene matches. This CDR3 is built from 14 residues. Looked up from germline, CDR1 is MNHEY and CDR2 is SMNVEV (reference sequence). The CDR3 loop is CASSLTGARETQYF. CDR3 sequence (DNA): TGTGCCAGCAGTCTTACAGGGGCCCGGGAGACCCAGTACTTC.

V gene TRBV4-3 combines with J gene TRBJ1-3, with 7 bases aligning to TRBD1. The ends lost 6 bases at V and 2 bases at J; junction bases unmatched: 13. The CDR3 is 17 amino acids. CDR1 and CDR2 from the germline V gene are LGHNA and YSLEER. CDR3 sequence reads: CASSPRQGGVAGNTIYF. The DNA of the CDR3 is TGCGCCAGCAGTCCTAGACAGGGAGGAGTTGCTGGAAACACCATATATTTT.

This chain's CDR3 is CASSYSRGKGIQYF. The CDR3 bases are TGTGCCAGCAGTTACTCGCGGGGTAAGGGCATTCAGTACTTC. This chain joins TRBV6-5 and TRBJ2-4, with a weak D call TRBD2 (6 bases). Germline CDR1 reads MNHEY; CDR2 reads SVGAGI. The V end was cut by 0 bases, the J end by 9 bases, with 12 bases between. CDR3 length: 14 amino acids.

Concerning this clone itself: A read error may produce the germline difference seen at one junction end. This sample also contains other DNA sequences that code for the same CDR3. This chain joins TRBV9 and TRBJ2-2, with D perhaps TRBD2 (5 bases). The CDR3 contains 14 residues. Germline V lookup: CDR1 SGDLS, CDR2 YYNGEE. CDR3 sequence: CASSVKALTGELFF. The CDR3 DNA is TGTGCCAGCAGCGTAAAAGCACTCACCGGGGAGCTGTTCTTT.

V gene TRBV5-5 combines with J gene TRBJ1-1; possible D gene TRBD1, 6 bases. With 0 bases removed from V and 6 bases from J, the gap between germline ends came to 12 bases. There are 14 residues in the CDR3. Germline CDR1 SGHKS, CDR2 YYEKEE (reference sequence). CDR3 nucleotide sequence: TGTGCCAGCAGCTTGGATCCAGGGGACCCTGAAGCTTTCTTT. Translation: CASSLDPGDPEAFF. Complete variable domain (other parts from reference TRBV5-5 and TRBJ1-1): DAGVTQSPTHLIKTRGQQVTLRCSPISGHKSVSWYQQVLGQGPQFIFQYYEKEERGRGNFPDRFSARQFPNYSSELNVNALLLGDSALYLCASSLDPGDPEAFFGQGTRLTVV.

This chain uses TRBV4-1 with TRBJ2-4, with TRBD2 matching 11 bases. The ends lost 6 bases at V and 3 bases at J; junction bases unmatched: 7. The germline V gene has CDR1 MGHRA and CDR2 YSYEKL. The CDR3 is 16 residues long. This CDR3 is CASSSGRARGKNIQYF. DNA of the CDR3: TGCGCCAGCAGTAGCGGGAGGGCCCGGGGCAAAAACATTCAGTACTTC.

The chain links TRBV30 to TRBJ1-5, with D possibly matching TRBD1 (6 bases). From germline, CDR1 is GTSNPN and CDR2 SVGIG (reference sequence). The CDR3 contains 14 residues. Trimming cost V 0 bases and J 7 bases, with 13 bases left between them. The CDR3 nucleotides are TGTGCCTGGAGTGTAGGCAGGGGAATGCAGCCCCAGCATTTT. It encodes CAWSVGRGMQPQHF.

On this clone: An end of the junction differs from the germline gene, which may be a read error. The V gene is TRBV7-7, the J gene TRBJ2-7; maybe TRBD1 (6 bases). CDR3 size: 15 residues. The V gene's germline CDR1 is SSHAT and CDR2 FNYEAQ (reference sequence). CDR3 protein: CASSLRGQGRAEQYF. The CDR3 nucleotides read TGTGCTAGCAGCTTAAGAGGCCAGGGGAGAGCCGAGCAGTACTTC.

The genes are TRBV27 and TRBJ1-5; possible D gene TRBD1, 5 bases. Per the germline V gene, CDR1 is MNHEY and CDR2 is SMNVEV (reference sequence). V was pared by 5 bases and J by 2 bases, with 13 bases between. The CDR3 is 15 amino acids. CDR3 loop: CASSKGSTGNQPQHF. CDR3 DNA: TGTGCCAGCAGTAAGGGGTCCACGGGCAATCAGCCCCAGCATTTT.

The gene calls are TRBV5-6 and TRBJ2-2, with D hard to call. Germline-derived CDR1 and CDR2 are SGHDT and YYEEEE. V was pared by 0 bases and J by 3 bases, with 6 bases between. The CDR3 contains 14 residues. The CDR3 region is CASSLGTDTGELFF. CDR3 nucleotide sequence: TGTGCCAGCAGCTTGGGTACGGACACCGGGGAGCTGTTTTTT.

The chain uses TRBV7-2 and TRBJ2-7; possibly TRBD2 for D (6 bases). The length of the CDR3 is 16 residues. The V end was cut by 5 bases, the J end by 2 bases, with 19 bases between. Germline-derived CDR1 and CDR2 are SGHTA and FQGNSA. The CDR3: CASSHTGTLTAYEQYF. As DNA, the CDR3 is TGTGCCAGCAGCCACACCGGGACTCTCACCGCCTACGAGCAGTACTTC.

The CDR3 sequence is CASTQNRGLNTEAFF. DNA of the CDR3: TGTGCCAGCACCCAAAATAGGGGGTTGAACACTGAAGCTTTCTTT. The chain couples TRBV28 to TRBJ1-1; tentatively, D is TRBD1 (6 bases). The CDR3 sequence is 15 residues long. Trimming took 7 bases from V and 0 from J, leaving 15 bases between them. The germline CDR1 and CDR2 sequences are MDHEN and SYDVKM.

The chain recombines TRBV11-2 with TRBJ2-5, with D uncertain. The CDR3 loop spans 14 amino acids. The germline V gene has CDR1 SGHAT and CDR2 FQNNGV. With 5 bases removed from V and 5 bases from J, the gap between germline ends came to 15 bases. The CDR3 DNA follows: TGTGCCAGCAGCCCCCGACTGAGGATGGAGACCCAGTACTTC. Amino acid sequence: CASSPRLRMETQYF. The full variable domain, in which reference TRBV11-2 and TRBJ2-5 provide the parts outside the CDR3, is EAGVAQSPRYKIIEKRQSVAFWCNPISGHATLYWYQQILGQGPKLLIQFQNNGVVDDSQLPKDRFSAERLKGVDSTLKIQPAKLEDSAVYLCASSPRLRMETQYFGPGTRLLVL.

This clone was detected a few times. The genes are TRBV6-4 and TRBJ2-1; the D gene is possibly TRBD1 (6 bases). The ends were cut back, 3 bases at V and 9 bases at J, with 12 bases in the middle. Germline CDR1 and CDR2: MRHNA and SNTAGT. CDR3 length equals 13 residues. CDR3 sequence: CASSESEGGEQFF. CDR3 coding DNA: TGTGCCAGCAGTGAATCCGAAGGGGGTGAGCAGTTCTTC.

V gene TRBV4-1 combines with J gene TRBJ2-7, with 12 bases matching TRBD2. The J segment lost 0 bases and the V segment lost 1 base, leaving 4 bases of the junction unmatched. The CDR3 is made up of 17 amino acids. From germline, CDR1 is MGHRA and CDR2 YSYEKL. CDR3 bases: TGCGCCAGCAGCCAAGCCGGACTAGCGGGGACCTCCTACGAGCAGTACTTC. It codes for CASSQAGLAGTSYEQYF.

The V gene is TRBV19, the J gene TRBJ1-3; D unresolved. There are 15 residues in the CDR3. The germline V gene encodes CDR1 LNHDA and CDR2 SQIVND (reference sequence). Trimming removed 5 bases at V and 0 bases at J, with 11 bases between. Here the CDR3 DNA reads TGTGCCAGTAGTCCCTCAAGCTACTCTGGAAACACCATATATTTT. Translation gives CASSPSSYSGNTIYF.

CDR3 residues: CASSRQGDTEAFF. CDR3 nucleotides: TGTGCCAGCAGTCGACAGGGGGACACTGAAGCTTTCTTT. The chain employs TRBV28 and TRBJ1-1; TRBD1 agrees at 9 bases. J was trimmed by 3 bases and V by 5 bases; bases with no gene match: 1. The CDR3 extends over 13 amino acids. CDR1 and CDR2 (germline): MDHEN, SYDVKM. Based on the CDR3 plus reference TRBV28 and TRBJ1-1, the full variable domain is DVKVTQSSRYLVKRTGEKVFLECVQDMDHENMFWYRQDPGLGLRLIYFSYDVKMKEKGDIPEGYSVSREKKERFSLILESASTNQTSMYLCASSRQGDTEAFFGQGTRLTVV.

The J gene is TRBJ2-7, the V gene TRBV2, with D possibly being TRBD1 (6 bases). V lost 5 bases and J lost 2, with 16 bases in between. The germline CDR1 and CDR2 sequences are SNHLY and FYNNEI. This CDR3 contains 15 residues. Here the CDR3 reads CASSRTLDRTYEQYF. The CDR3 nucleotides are TGTGCCAGCAGTAGGACTTTGGACAGAACCTACGAGCAGTACTTC.

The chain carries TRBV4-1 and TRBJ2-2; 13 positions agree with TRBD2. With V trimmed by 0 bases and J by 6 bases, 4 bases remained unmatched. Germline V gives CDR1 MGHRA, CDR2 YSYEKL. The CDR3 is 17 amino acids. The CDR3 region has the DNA TGCGCCAGCAGCCAAGAAGGGACTAGCGGGGTTCCCGGGGAGCTGTTTTTT. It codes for CASSQEGTSGVPGELFF.

CDR3 DNA sequence: TGTGCCAGCAGTGCTTACAGGGGCTACGAGCAGTACTTC. Translating it yields CASSAYRGYEQYF. The rearrangement uses TRBV6-5 and TRBJ2-7, with 7 bases identical to TRBD1. Germline V gene lookup returns CDR1 MNHEY and CDR2 SVGAGI. The CDR3 loop spans 13 amino acids. J was trimmed by 3 bases and V by 5 bases; bases with no gene match: 4.

The CDR3 DNA reads TGTGCCAGCAGCTTAACCCCGGGACTAGCTTCCGAGCAGTACTTC. Its protein product is CASSLTPGLASEQYF. The chain is built from TRBV7-3 and TRBJ2-7, with TRBD2 matching over 9 bases. The CDR3 extends over 15 amino acids. Germline V gene sequence: CDR1 SGHTA, CDR2 FQGTGA. With V trimmed by 0 bases and J by 6 bases, 6 bases remained unmatched.

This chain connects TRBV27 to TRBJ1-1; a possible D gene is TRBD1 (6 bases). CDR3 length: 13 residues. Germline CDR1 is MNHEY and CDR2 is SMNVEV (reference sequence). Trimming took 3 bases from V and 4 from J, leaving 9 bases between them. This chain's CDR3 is CASSFQGRTEAFF. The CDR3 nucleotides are TGTGCCAGCAGTTTTCAGGGGCGCACTGAAGCTTTCTTT.

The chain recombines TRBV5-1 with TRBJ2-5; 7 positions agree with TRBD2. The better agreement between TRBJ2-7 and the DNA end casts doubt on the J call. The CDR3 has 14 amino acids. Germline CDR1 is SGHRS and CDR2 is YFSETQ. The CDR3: CASSLGLALGEQYF. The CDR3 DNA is TGCGCCAGCAGCTTGGGACTAGCTTTAGGCGAGCAGTACTTC.

CDR3 loop: CASSAWLANEQFF. DNA for the CDR3: TGCGCCAGCAGTGCGTGGTTAGCCAATGAGCAGTTCTTC. This chain uses TRBV10-2 with TRBJ2-1; no firm D call. From germline, CDR1 is WSHSY and CDR2 SAAADI. V lost 4 bases, J lost 6 bases, and 10 bases lay in between. The CDR3 consists of 13 residues.

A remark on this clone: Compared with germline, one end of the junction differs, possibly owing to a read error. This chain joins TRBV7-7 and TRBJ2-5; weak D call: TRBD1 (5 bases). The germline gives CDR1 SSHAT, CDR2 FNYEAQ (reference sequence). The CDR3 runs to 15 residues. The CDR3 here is CASTPAPGSVKTQYF. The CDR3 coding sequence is TGTGCTAGCACCCCCGCCCCAGGGTCCGTAAAGACCCAGTACTTC.

CDR3 in DNA: TGTGCCAGCAGCGAGAGAGGCAGCGCGGGGACTGAAGCTTTCTTT. This sequence encodes CASSERGSAGTEAFF. V gene TRBV9 combines with J gene TRBJ1-1, with no clear D. From germline, CDR1 is SGDLS and CDR2 YYNGEE. CDR3 length: 15 residues. V lost 3 bases, J lost 5 bases, and 17 bases lay in between.

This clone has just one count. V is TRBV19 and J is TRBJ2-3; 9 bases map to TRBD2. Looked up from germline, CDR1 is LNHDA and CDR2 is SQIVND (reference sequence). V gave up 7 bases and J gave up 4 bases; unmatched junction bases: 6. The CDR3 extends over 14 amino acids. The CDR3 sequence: CASKAGGPPDTQYF. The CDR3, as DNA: TGTGCCAGTAAGGCGGGAGGGCCCCCAGATACGCAGTATTTT.

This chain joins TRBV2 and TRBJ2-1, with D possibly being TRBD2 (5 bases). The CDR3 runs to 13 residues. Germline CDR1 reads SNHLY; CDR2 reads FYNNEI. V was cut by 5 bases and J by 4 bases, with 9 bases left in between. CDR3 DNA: TGTGCCAGCAGTCCGGACTTATACAATGAGCAGTTCTTC. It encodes CASSPDLYNEQFF.

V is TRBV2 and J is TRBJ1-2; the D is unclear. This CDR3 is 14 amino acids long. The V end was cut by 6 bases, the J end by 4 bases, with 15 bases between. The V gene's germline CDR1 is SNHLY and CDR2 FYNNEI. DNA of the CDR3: TGTGCCAGCAGGAGGGAGGGAGTTGGCTATGGCTACACCTTC. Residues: CASRREGVGYGYTF. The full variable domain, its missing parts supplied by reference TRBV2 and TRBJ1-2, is EPEVTQTPSHQVTQMGQEVILRCVPISNHLYFYWYRQILGQKVEFLVSFYNNEISEKSEIFDDQFSVERPDGSNFTLKIRSTKLEDSAMYFCASRREGVGYGYTFGSGTRLTVV.

The CDR3 loop reads CASSQGQGTYEQYF. CDR3 DNA: TGTGCCAGCAGCCAGGGACAGGGAACCTACGAGCAGTACTTC. The chain uses TRBV28 and TRBJ2-7; 9 nucleotides agree with TRBD1. This CDR3 contains 14 residues. After removal of 6 bases from V and 2 bases from J, the junction contained 5 bases not matched to a gene. The germline gives CDR1 MDHEN, CDR2 SYDVKM.